The 27 T cell receptor beta chains below all came from one sample that was sequenced in a study of beta chain features in type 1 diabetes. Every bit of the isolated RNA underwent reverse transcription, so sequencing read expressed TCRB transcripts. Sequencing was performed with immunoSEQ multiplex PCR; in TCRdb, only in-frame clones are kept and a portion is missing. In the table there are 630,000 or so clones, over 12% of which are singletons. Antigens for these TCRs are unknown. Broader study findings: Patients with Type 1 diabetes showed moderately but significantly shorter TCRB CDR3s in all four CD4+ subsets.

The sequenced material came from naive CD4+ T cells from blood. Source of these receptors: a young man with type 1 diabetes.

This rearrangement joins TRBV30 to TRBJ2-3, with D unresolved. With 2 bases removed from V and 7 bases from J, the gap between germline ends came to 4 bases. CDR1 GTSNPN and CDR2 SVGIG come from the germline V gene (reference sequence). This CDR3 is built from 10 residues. CDR3 in DNA: TGTGCCTGGAGTTTTAATACGCAGTATTTT. It translates to CAWSFNTQYF.

The V and J genes are TRBV30 and TRBJ1-2; D not resolved. There are 12 residues in the CDR3. Germline CDR1 reads GTSNPN; CDR2 reads SVGIG (reference sequence). V shed 2 bases and J shed 6 bases, with 10 bases lying between them. CDR3 loop: CAWSIGLNGYTF. Here the CDR3 DNA reads TGTGCCTGGAGTATAGGGCTGAATGGCTACACCTTC. Combining the CDR3 with reference TRBV30 and TRBJ1-2 gives the whole variable domain SQTIHQWPATLVQPVGSPLSLECTVEGTSNPNLYWYRQAAGRGLQLLFYSVGIGQISSEVPQNLSASRPQDRQFILSSKKLLLSDSGFYLCAWSIGLNGYTFGSGTRLTVV.

The chain carries TRBV9 and TRBJ1-3; D may be TRBD1 (5 bases). The CDR3 has 14 amino acids. Trimming stripped 0 bases from V and 3 bases from J, with 7 bases between. The V gene's germline CDR1 is SGDLS and CDR2 YYNGEE. For the CDR3, the DNA is TGTGCCAGCAGCGTAGGGGACGATGGAAACACCATATATTTT. Its protein is CASSVGDDGNTIYF.

This chain links TRBV14 with TRBJ1-2; 7 bases are shared with TRBD1. Trimming cost V 4 bases and J 4 bases; bases outside gene matches: 9. The CDR3 is 15 residues long. In germline, CDR1 is SGHDN, CDR2 FVKESK. The CDR3 loop reads CASSRAGDSFYGYTF. The CDR3 bases are TGTGCCAGCAGCCGGGCAGGGGACAGCTTCTATGGCTACACCTTC.

This clone was seen more than once but under ten times. The chain couples TRBV11-2 to TRBJ1-6, with D possibly TRBD1 on 5 matching bases. Trimming stripped 6 bases from V and 8 bases from J, with 17 bases between. CDR1 and CDR2 (germline): SGHAT, FQNNGV. The CDR3 consists of 15 residues. This CDR3 reads CASRTARGRDSPLHF. The CDR3, as DNA: TGTGCCAGCAGAACCGCCCGGGGGAGGGATTCACCCCTCCACTTT.

This clone was detected only a few times. This chain links TRBV30 with TRBJ1-3; D might be TRBD1 (5 bases). Trimming took 4 bases from V and 0 from J, leaving 10 bases between them. Germline CDR1 reads GTSNPN; CDR2 reads SVGIG (reference sequence). The CDR3 consists of 14 residues. The CDR3 loop is CAWISRVSGNTIYF. The CDR3, as DNA: TGTGCCTGGATATCCAGGGTCTCTGGAAACACCATATATTTT.

This clone has only a few counts. The chain carries TRBV30 and TRBJ1-4; the D gene is possibly TRBD1 (5 bases). CDR1 and CDR2 from the germline V gene are GTSNPN and SVGIG (reference sequence). There are 12 residues in the CDR3. V was pared by 6 bases and J by 4 bases, with 9 bases between. The CDR3 DNA is TGTGCCTGTCAGGGCGGTAATGAAAAACTGTTTTTT. This codes for CACQGGNEKLFF.

This chain joins TRBV9 and TRBJ2-7; maybe TRBD2 (6 bases). Trimming removed 2 bases from V and 5 bases from J, with 14 bases in between. Per germline, CDR1 SGDLS and CDR2 YYNGEE. This CDR3 region has 14 residues. The CDR3 loop is CASSVDPAGDEQYF. As DNA, the CDR3 is TGTGCCAGCAGCGTCGACCCAGCGGGCGACGAGCAGTACTTC.

This clone was found a few times. The chain recombines TRBV28 with TRBJ1-5, with TRBD1 as a possible D gene (6 bases). CDR3 size: 11 residues. V was cut by 6 bases and J by 11 bases, with 11 bases left in between. Looked up from germline, CDR1 is MDHEN and CDR2 is SYDVKM. This CDR3 reads CASSTGATQHF. CDR3 bases: TGTGCCAGCAGCACGGGGGCCACCCAGCATTTT.

There are a few counts of this clone. This chain links TRBV30 with TRBJ1-1; no firm D call. The CDR3 is made up of 14 amino acids. Germline assignment: CDR1 GTSNPN and CDR2 SVGIG (reference sequence). Deletions cut 3 bases from V and 4 bases from J, with 15 bases between. CDR3 DNA: TGTGCCTGGAGCCCATTCGGGGTTTTCACTGAAGCTTTCTTT. Translating it yields CAWSPFGVFTEAFF.

This sequence joins TRBV7-2 and TRBJ1-6, with D unresolved. V was clipped by 5 bases and J by 7 bases, with 12 bases between them. Germline lookup yields CDR1 SGHTA and CDR2 FQGNSA. The CDR3 has 14 amino acids. The CDR3 here is CASSARAVNSPLHF. The CDR3 DNA follows: TGTGCCAGCAGCGCCCGGGCCGTAAATTCACCCCTCCACTTT.

V is TRBV5-1 and J is TRBJ2-1; TRBD1 might be the D (6 bases). The CDR3 extends over 15 amino acids. Trimming took off 0 bases at V and 6 bases at J, with 13 bases between the two ends. CDR1 is SGHRS and CDR2 is YFSETQ in the germline V gene. Here the CDR3 reads CASSLETGGLNEQFF. In DNA, the CDR3 is TGCGCCAGCAGCTTGGAGACAGGCGGGCTCAATGAGCAGTTCTTC.

The J gene is TRBJ2-5, the V gene TRBV11-2; D is unclear. Germline assignment: CDR1 SGHAT and CDR2 FQNNGV. The CDR3 loop spans 16 amino acids. The V end was cut by 1 base, the J end by 4 bases, with 16 bases between. CDR3 in DNA: TGTGCCAGCAGCTTAGTCGGGTCGGCCGGAATAGAGACCCAGTACTTC. Encoded protein: CASSLVGSAGIETQYF.

This chain joins TRBV29-1 and TRBJ2-7; D is unclear. The CDR3 length is 11 residues. V was clipped by 4 bases and J by 2 bases, with 6 bases between them. Germline V gene data show CDR1 as SQVTM and CDR2 as ANQGSEA. CDR3 DNA: TGCAGCGTTGCCAGTCCCTACGAGCAGTACTTC. Amino acid sequence: CSVASPYEQYF.

The CDR3 protein is CASSYSGTGNTEAFF. The DNA for the CDR3 is TGTGCCAGCAGTTACTCCGGGACAGGGAACACTGAAGCTTTCTTT. V is TRBV2 and J is TRBJ1-1; 8 bases agree with TRBD1. Germline V lookup: CDR1 SNHLY, CDR2 FYNNEI. The CDR3 extends over 15 amino acids. V shed 5 bases, J shed 1 base, and the junction held 6 bases outside the gene matches.

There are a few counts of this clone. The rearrangement links TRBV7-2 to TRBJ2-3; D call uncertain. This CDR3 spans 12 amino acids. The germline V gene encodes CDR1 SGHTA and CDR2 FQGNSA. The ends were cut back, 0 bases at V and 5 bases at J, with 3 bases in the middle. Written as DNA, the CDR3 is TGTGCCAGCAGCTTAGCGAGAGATACGCAGTATTTT. Protein: CASSLARDTQYF.

As concerns this clone: A much more abundant neighbour one base away suggests this may be a read error. Other DNA sequences in the sample encode the same CDR3. The chain uses TRBV14 and TRBJ2-1; D remains ambiguous. V was shortened by 5 bases and J by 4 bases, with 3 bases between the two germline ends. Germline CDR1 and CDR2: SGHDN and FVKESK. This CDR3 contains 11 residues. Here the CDR3 reads CASSYYNEQFF. The CDR3, as DNA: TGTGCCAGCAGCTATTACAATGAGCAGTTCTTC.

This clone has just one count. The rearrangement joins TRBV5-4 to TRBJ2-7; TRBD2 aligns across 8 bases. V lost 8 bases to trimming and J lost 2 bases; unmatched junction nucleotides: 12. Germline lookup yields CDR1 SGHNT and CDR2 YYREEE (reference sequence). The CDR3 sequence is 15 residues long. The CDR3 loop reads CASGVAGPSTYEQYF. In DNA form, the CDR3 reads TGTGCCAGTGGGGTAGCGGGACCTTCGACCTACGAGCAGTACTTC.

The J gene is TRBJ1-2, the V gene TRBV9; 8 nucleotides align to TRBD1. The CDR3 extends over 15 amino acids. Germline trimming cut 0 bases from V and 4 bases from J; bases unmatched to any gene: 5. Germline V gives CDR1 SGDLS, CDR2 YYNGEE. In DNA form, the CDR3 reads TGTGCCAGCAGCGTAGAGTCAGGGGGCGGCTATGGCTACACCTTC. Protein sequence: CASSVESGGGYGYTF.

This chain connects TRBV2 to TRBJ2-1; 7 bases align to TRBD1. J lost 3 bases, V lost 0 bases, and 2 bases had no gene match. The V gene's germline CDR1 is SNHLY and CDR2 FYNNEI. The CDR3 extends over 15 amino acids. The CDR3 bases are TGTGCCAGCAGTGAAGCGGGACAGATCTACAATGAGCAGTTCTTC. This encodes CASSEAGQIYNEQFF. Looking up the rest from reference TRBV2 and TRBJ2-1 gives the full variable domain: EPEVTQTPSHQVTQMGQEVILRCVPISNHLYFYWYRQILGQKVEFLVSFYNNEISEKSEIFDDQFSVERPDGSNFTLKIRSTKLEDSAMYFCASSEAGQIYNEQFFGPGTRLTVL.

This clone showed up just a few times. The chain has TRBV10-3 and TRBJ1-2, with D uncertain. This CDR3 comprises 13 residues. Deletions cut 6 bases from V and 7 bases from J, with 15 bases between. Per germline, CDR1 ENHRY and CDR2 SYGVKD. The CDR3 protein is CAISSLGSAGYTF. In DNA, the CDR3 is TGTGCCATCAGCTCTTTGGGGTCTGCTGGCTACACCTTC.

This clone has more than one count but fewer than ten. The chain employs TRBV13 and TRBJ1-5; D unresolved. Trimming shortened V by 2 bases and J by 7 bases, and 6 bases separated the two germline ends. Germline values: CDR1 PRHDT, CDR2 FYEKMQ (reference sequence). This CDR3 is 12 amino acids long. The CDR3 DNA is TGTGCCAGCAGCTTAAAGAAGCAGCCCCAGCATTTT. Translated, it gives CASSLKKQPQHF.

The chain links TRBV14 to TRBJ1-5, with 10 bases identical to TRBD1. CDR3 size: 15 residues. V was pared by 5 bases and J by 1 base, with 2 bases of the junction left unmatched. Germline CDR1 is SGHDN and CDR2 is FVKESK. DNA of the CDR3: TGTGCCAGCAGCAGGGGACAGGGGAGCAATCAGCCCCAGCATTTT. Its translation: CASSRGQGSNQPQHF.

The chain employs TRBV10-3 and TRBJ2-6; either TRBD1 or TRBD2 may fit D (5 bases each). CDR3 length: 18 residues. Germline V gene sequence: CDR1 ENHRY, CDR2 SYGVKD. Between the trimmed V and J ends, which lost 4 bases and 0 bases, there was a span of 16 bases. CDR3 sequence (DNA): TGTGCCATCAGTGTTCAGGGAGTTCGGGACTCTGGGGCCAACGTCCTGACTTTC. This translates into CAISVQGVRDSGANVLTF.

This chain connects TRBV30 to TRBJ2-3; unclear D gene. Germline CDR1 and CDR2: GTSNPN and SVGIG (reference sequence). V was pared by 1 base and J by 3 bases, with 5 bases between. The CDR3 has 12 amino acids. This CDR3 reads CAWSEWTDTQYF. The CDR3 DNA reads as TGTGCCTGGAGTGAATGGACAGATACGCAGTATTTT. The variable domain in full, with the rest retrieved from reference TRBV30 and TRBJ2-3, is SQTIHQWPATLVQPVGSPLSLECTVEGTSNPNLYWYRQAAGRGLQLLFYSVGIGQISSEVPQNLSASRPQDRQFILSSKKLLLSDSGFYLCAWSEWTDTQYFGPGTRLTVL.

The J gene is TRBJ2-5, the V gene TRBV5-1; 9 positions match TRBD2. Losses at the gene ends were 2 bases for V and 2 bases for J; bases not matched to a gene: 4. CDR1 is SGHRS and CDR2 is YFSETQ in the germline V gene. The CDR3 extends over 15 amino acids. The CDR3 DNA reads TGCGCCAGCAGCTTAGCTAGCGGGGTACAAGAGACCCAGTACTTC. This gives the protein CASSLASGVQETQYF.

Only a few counts were recorded for this clone. The CDR3 nucleotides are TGCAGCTCACAGGGGTCGGGGTATGATGGCTACACCTTC. Protein sequence: CSSQGSGYDGYTF. The V call is TRBV29-1, the J call TRBJ1-2; 7 nucleotides line up with TRBD1. The length of the CDR3 is 13 residues. V lost 8 bases and J lost 6; bases outside the gene matches: 12. The germline V gene encodes CDR1 SQVTM and CDR2 ANQGSEA.